A selection of T cell receptor beta chains follows, all from one sample in a study of T cell responses to AZD1222 COVID-19 vaccine. Sequencing used immunoSEQ multiplex PCR; TCRdb keeps in-frame clones, though not all of them. Of 110,000 or so clones listed, just under 90% are singletons. This specimen consisted of peripheral blood, obtained on day 0 of AZD1222 vaccination. These TCRs come from an adult in good health. CDR3s include the opening cysteine and the closing phenylalanine or tryptophan. A D gene is named only where the DNA matches it firmly. The listing skips clone size in some rows; elsewhere it reads once, few, many or a size class.

size	length	V	D	J	DNA	CDR3
NA	15	TRBV9	NA	TRBJ1-1	TGTGCCAGCAGCCCCCGGGGCGATACGAACACTGAAGCTTTCTTT	CASSPRGDTNTEAFF
NA	13	TRBV6-2/TRBV6-3	NA	TRBJ1-1	TGTGCCAGCAGTTACGGGATGAACACTGAAGCTTTCTTT	CASSYGMNTEAFF
NA	13	TRBV11-2	NA	TRBJ2-3	TGTGCCAGCAGCTCCCCTGTTGTGGGTACGCAGTATTTT	CASSSPVVGTQYF
once	14	TRBV2	NA	TRBJ2-4	TGTGCCAGCAGTGAAGTAGGGGCCAAAAACATTCAGTACTTC	CASSEVGAKNIQYF
NA	15	TRBV24-1	TRBD2	TRBJ2-3	TGTGCCACCGGAATAGCGGGAGGCGGCACAGATACGCAGTATTTT	CATGIAGGGTDTQYF
once	14	TRBV2	NA	TRBJ2-1	TGTGCCAGCAGTGCCCCAGGTGGAGGTAATGAGCAGTTCTTC	CASSAPGGGNEQFF
NA	14	TRBV9	NA	TRBJ2-7	TGTGCCAGCAGCGTAGCATCGGACGGATACGAGCAGTACTTC	CASSVASDGYEQYF
NA	13	TRBV2	NA	TRBJ1-5	TGTGCCAGCAGTTGGGACACCTATCAGCCCCAGCATTTT	CASSWDTYQPQHF
NA	16	TRBV6-2/TRBV6-3	TRBD2	TRBJ2-7	TGTGCCAGCAGCAAGACTAGCGGGCCGCCACCCTACGAGCAGTACTTC	CASSKTSGPPPYEQYF
NA	14	TRBV29-1	NA	TRBJ2-1	TGCAGCGTCCAGAGCCCCCGCTCCTACAATGAGCAGTTCTTC	CSVQSPRSYNEQFF
NA	15	TRBV19	NA	TRBJ1-1	TGTGCCAGTAGTCGTACTGGGGGTATGAACACTGAAGCTTTCTTT	CASSRTGGMNTEAFF
NA	11	TRBV6-2/TRBV6-3	NA	TRBJ1-2	TGTGCCAGCAGTTACGGCAAGAGCTACACCTTC	CASSYGKSYTF
NA	18	TRBV28	NA	TRBJ1-5	TGTGCCAGCAGTTTATGGGACCGAGATTCTTATAGCAATCAGCCCCAGCATTTT	CASSLWDRDSYSNQPQHF